This T cell receptor (beta chain) is from a study of T cells after posttransplantation cyclophosphamide. Broader study findings: TRB clonality was highly associated with recipient CMV seropositivity and reactivation. Donor-recipient repertoire similarity was low at 1-2 months, rising over year one. Skin or GI-infiltrating T cells shared few TRB sequences with blood.

Profiled with immunoSEQ multiplex PCR; TCRdb holds only in-frame clones, not every one. The table lists some 5,000 clones, under 90% of them singletons, with roughly 4% in the top ten. A marrow graft followed busulfan-fludarabine conditioning, with cyclophosphamide on days +3 and +4. The CDR3 loop spans 17 amino acids. The V gene end was trimmed by 3 bases and the J gene end by 6 bases; junction bases not matched to a gene: 10. Germline V CDR1 and CDR2: GTSNPN, SVGIG (reference sequence). Turning to this clone: No antigen is known for it.

This clonotype originated in a male patient aged 50 to 59 who received an allogeneic stem cell transplant from a related donor and was CMV-positive. The graft donor may have given rise to some T cells. This sequence joins TRBV30 and TRBJ1-6, with 11 bases fitting TRBD1. Source: PBMCs, taken after allogeneic stem cell transplant with posttransplant cyclophosphamide. In DNA, the CDR3 is TGTGCCTGGAGCCCGGGGACAGGGGGTCGGTTTAATTCACCCCTCCACTTT. It encodes CAWSPGTGGRFNSPLHF.